This TCR beta chain was sequenced during a study of blood T cell repertoires in COVID-19. On the study more broadly: Samples came from the United States, Italy and Spain, spanning acute and convalescent COVID-19. T cells, B-cell-depleted T cells, or PBMCs provided the cDNA or gDNA that served as material.

V shed 3 bases, J shed 7 bases, and the junction held 9 bases outside the gene matches. CDR1 is LNHDA, CDR2 SQIVND, per germline (reference sequence). The length of the CDR3 is 15 residues. Sequencing was performed with immunoSEQ multiplex PCR; in TCRdb, only in-frame clones are kept and a portion is missing. The sample includes over 200,000 clones, under 90% of them seen just once. The specimen was PBMCs or T cells enriched from blood (not recorded which). This chain links TRBV19 with TRBJ1-5; 7 positions match TRBD1. The TCR originated in a man between 18 and 35 years old who had recovered from COVID-19. The CDR3 DNA sequence: TGTGCCAGTAGTATCTCAGGGGGGCGGAGACAGCCCCAGCATTTT. Its protein is CASSISGGRRQPQHF.